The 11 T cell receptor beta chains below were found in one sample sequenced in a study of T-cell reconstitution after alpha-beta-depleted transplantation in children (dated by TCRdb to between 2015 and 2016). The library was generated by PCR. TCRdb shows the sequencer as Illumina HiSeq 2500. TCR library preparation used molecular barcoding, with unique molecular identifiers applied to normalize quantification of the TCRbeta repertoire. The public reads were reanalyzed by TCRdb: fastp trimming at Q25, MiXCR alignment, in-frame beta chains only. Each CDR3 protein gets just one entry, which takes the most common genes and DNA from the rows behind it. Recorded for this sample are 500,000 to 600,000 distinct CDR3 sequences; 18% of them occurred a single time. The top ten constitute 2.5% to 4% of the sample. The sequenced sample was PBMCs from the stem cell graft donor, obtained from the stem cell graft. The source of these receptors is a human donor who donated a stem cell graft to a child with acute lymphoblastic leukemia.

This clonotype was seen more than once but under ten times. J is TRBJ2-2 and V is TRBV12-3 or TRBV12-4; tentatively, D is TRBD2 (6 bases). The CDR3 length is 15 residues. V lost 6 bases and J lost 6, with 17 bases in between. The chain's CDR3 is CASRVKGGAPGELFF. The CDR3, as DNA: TGTGCCAGCAGGGTAAAAGGCGGGGCCCCCGGGGAGCTGTTTTTT.

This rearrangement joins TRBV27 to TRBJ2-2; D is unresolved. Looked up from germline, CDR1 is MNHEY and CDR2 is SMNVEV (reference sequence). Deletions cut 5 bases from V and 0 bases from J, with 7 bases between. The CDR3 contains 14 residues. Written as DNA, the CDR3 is TGTGCCAGCAGTGCCGGTACGAACACCGGGGAGCTGTTTTTT. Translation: CASSAGTNTGELFF.

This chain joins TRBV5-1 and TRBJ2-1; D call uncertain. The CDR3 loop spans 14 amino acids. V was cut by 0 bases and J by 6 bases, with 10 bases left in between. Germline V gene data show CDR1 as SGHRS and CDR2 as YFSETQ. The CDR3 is CASSLAEVRNEQFF. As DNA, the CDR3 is TGCGCCAGCAGCTTGGCAGAGGTTCGCAATGAGCAGTTCTTC.

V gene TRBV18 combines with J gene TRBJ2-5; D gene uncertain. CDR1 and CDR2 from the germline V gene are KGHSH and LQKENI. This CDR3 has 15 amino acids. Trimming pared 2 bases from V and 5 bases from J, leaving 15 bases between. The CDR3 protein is CASSPNAGTGETQYF. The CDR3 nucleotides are TGTGCCAGCTCACCAAACGCCGGAACTGGGGAGACCCAGTACTTC.

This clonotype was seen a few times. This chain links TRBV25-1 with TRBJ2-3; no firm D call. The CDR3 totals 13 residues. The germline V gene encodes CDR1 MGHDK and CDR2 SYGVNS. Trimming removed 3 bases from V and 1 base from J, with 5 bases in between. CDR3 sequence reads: CASSDGGTDTQYF. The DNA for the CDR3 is TGTGCCAGCAGTGATGGTGGCACAGATACGCAGTATTTT.

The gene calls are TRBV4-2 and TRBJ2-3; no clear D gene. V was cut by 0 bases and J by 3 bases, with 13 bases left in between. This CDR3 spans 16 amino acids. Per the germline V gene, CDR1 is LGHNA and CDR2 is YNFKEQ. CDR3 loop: CASSQDLADGTDTQYF. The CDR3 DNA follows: TGTGCCAGCAGCCAAGATCTTGCAGATGGGACAGATACGCAGTATTTT.

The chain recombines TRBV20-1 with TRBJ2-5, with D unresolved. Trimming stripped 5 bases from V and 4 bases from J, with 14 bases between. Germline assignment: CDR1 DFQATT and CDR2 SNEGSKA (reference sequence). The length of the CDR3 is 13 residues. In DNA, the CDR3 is TGCAGTGCTCCCCTCGTTAGGGCAGAGACCCAGTACTTC. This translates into CSAPLVRAETQYF.

This CDR3 is CASSLADSRGFAPLHF. The CDR3 DNA reads TGCGCCAGCAGCTTGGCCGATTCCCGGGGTTTTGCACCCCTCCACTTT. The rearrangement uses TRBV5-1 and TRBJ1-6; D not certain. Germline loops: CDR1 SGHRS, CDR2 YFSETQ. Trimming shortened V by 0 bases and J by 11 bases, and 18 bases separated the two germline ends. The length of the CDR3 is 16 residues.

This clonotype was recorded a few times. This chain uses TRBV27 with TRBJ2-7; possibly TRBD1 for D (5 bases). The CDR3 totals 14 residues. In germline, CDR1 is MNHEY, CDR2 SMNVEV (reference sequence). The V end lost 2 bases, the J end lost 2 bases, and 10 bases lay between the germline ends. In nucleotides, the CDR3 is TGTGCCAGCAGTTTAATGGGGCACACCTACGAGCAGTACTTC. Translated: CASSLMGHTYEQYF.

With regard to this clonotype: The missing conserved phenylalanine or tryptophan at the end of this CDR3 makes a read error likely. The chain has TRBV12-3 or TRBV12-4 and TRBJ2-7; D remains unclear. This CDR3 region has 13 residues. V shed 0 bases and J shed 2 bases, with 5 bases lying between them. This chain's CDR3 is CASSLAPAYEQYL. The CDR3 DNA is TGTGCCAGCAGTTTAGCCCCCGCCTACGAGCAGTACTTG.

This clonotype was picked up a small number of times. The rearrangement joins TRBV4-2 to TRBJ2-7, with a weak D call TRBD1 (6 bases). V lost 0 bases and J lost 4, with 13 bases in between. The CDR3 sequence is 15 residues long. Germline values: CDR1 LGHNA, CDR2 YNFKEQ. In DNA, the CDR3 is TGTGCCAGCAGCCAAGATTCCAACAGGGCTTACGAGCAGTACTTC. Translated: CASSQDSNRAYEQYF.